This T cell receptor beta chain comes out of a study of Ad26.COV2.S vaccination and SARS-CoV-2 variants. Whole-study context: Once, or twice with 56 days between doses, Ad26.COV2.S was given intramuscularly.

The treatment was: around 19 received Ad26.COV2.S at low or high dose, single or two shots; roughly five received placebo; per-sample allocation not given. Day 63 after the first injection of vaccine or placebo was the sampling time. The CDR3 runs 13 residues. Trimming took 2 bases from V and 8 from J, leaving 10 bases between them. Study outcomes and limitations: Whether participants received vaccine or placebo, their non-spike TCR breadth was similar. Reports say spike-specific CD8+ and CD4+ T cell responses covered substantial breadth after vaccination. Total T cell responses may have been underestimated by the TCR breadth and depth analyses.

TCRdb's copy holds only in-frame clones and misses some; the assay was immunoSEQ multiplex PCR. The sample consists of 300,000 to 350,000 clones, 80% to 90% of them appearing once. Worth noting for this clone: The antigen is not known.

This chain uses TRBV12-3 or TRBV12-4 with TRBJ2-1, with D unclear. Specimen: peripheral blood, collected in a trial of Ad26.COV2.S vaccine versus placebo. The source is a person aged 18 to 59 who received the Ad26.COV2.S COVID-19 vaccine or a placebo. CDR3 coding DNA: TGTGCCAGCAGTTTAACGGGCTTACATGAGCAGTTCTTC. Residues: CASSLTGLHEQFF.